This TCR beta chain is from a study of blood T cell repertoires in COVID-19. Sequenced by immunoSEQ multiplex PCR; TCRdb stores in-frame clones only, minus some. The sample shows approximately 97,000 clones, roughly 80% of them seen only once. V lost 4 bases, J lost 2 bases, and 11 bases lay in between. Germline CDR1 is MNHEY and CDR2 is SVGEGT. The CDR3 has 15 amino acids. The origin of this receptor is a man in his sixties with acute or convalescent COVID-19. Sequenced material: peripheral blood. The chain recombines TRBV6-2 or TRBV6-3 with TRBJ2-2; D perhaps matches TRBD1 (6 bases). In nucleotides, the CDR3 is TGTGCCAGCAGTTCGGCAGGGGTAAACACCGGGGAGCTGTTTTTT. Translating it yields CASSSAGVNTGELFF.